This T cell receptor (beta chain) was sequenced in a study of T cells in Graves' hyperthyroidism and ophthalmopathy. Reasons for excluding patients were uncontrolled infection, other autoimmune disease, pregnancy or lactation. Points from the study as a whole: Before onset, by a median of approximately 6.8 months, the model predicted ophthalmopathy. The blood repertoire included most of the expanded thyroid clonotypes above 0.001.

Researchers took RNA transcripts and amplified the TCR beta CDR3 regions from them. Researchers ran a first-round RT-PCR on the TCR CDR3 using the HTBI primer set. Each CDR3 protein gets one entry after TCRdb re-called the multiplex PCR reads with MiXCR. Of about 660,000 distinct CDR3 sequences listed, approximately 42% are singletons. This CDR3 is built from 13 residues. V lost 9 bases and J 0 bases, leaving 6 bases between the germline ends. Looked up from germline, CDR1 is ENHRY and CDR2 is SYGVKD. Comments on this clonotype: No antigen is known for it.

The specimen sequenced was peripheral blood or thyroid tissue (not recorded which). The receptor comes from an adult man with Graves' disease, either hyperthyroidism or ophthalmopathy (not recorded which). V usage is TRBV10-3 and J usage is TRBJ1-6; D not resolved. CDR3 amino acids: CAIQSSYNSPLHF. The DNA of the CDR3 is TGTGCCATACAGAGCTCCTATAATTCACCCCTCCACTTT.